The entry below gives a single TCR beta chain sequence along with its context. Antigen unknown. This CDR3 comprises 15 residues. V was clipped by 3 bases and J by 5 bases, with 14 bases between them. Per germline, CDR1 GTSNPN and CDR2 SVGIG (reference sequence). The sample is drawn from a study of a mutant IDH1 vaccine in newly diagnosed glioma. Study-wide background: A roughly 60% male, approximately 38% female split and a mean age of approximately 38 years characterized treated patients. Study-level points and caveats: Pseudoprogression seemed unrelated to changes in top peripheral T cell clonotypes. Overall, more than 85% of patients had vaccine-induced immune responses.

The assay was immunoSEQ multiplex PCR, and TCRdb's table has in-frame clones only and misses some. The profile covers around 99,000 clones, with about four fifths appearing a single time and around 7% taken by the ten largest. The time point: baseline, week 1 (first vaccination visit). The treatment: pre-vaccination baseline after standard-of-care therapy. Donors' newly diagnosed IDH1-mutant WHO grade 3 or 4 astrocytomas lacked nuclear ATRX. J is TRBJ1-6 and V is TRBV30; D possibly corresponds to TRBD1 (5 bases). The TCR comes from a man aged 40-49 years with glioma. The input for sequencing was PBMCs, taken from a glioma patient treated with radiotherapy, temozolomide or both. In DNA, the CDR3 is TGTGCCTGGAGAGCCACAGGCCGCGATAATTCACCCCTCCACTTT. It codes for CAWRATGRDNSPLHF.